Each of the 25 T cell receptor beta chains below was sequenced from the same sample in a study of blood T cell repertoires in COVID-19. Clones were read by immunoSEQ multiplex PCR, and TCRdb kept only the in-frame ones, dropping some. The profile shows around 300,000 clones, around 80% of them singletons. The sample was peripheral blood. These receptors were obtained from a man aged 25 to 40 with active or convalescent COVID-19.

The V gene is TRBV2, the J gene TRBJ2-7, with 11 bases identical to TRBD2. Per the germline V gene, CDR1 is SNHLY and CDR2 is FYNNEI. V was clipped by 10 bases and J by 2 bases; unmatched bases: 7. There are 14 residues in the CDR3. The CDR3: CAIRTSGSTYEQYF. CDR3 coding DNA: TGTGCCATCCGGACTAGCGGGTCCACCTACGAGCAGTACTTC.

This chain uses TRBV6-4 with TRBJ2-6; no firm D call. The ends were cut back, 5 bases at V and 1 base at J, with 12 bases in the middle. The CDR3 spans 16 residues. Looked up from germline, CDR1 is MRHNA and CDR2 is SNTAGT. CDR3 sequence reads: CASSQIVGSGANVLTF. The CDR3 bases are TGTGCCAGCAGTCAAATCGTCGGGTCTGGGGCCAACGTCCTGACTTTC.

V and J are TRBV4-2 and TRBJ2-3; 14 bases line up with TRBD2. Germline V gives CDR1 LGHNA, CDR2 YNFKEQ. Trimming cost V 8 bases and J 4 bases; bases outside gene matches: 8. The CDR3 is made up of 16 amino acids. The CDR3 DNA reads as TGTGCCAGCCTACTAATGACTAGCGGGAGGGCAGATACGCAGTATTTT. Protein: CASLLMTSGRADTQYF.

The chain joins TRBV5-1 to TRBJ2-7; TRBD1 matches at 8 bases. The CDR3 length is 15 residues. The ends lost 0 bases at V and 6 bases at J; junction bases unmatched: 8. Germline V lookup: CDR1 SGHRS, CDR2 YFSETQ. CDR3 protein: CASSLGDRRGLEQYF. The CDR3 DNA is TGCGCCAGCAGCTTGGGGGACAGGAGGGGCCTCGAGCAGTACTTC.

V is TRBV6-5 and J is TRBJ2-6, with TRBD1 matching 8 bases. CDR3 length: 15 amino acids. In germline, CDR1 is MNHEY, CDR2 SVGAGI. The ends lost 6 bases at V and 2 bases at J; junction bases unmatched: 3. The CDR3 region has the DNA TGTGCCAGCAGCCTACAGGGGGCTGGGGCCAACGTCCTGACTTTC. It yields the protein CASSLQGAGANVLTF.

The gene calls are TRBV6-5 and TRBJ1-6; TRBD1 matches 8 bases. The CDR3 runs 13 residues. Unmatched junction bases numbered 0, after V lost 8 bases and J lost 3 bases. Germline V lookup: CDR1 MNHEY, CDR2 SVGAGI. The CDR3 loop reads CASGQGYNSPLHF. The CDR3, as DNA: TGTGCCAGCGGACAGGGCTATAATTCACCCCTCCACTTT.

This chain links TRBV27 with TRBJ2-1; 9 bases fit TRBD2. The CDR3 contains 15 residues. Germline CDR1 reads MNHEY; CDR2 reads SMNVEV (reference sequence). After removal of 4 bases from V and 2 bases from J, the junction contained 3 bases not matched to a gene. CDR3 protein: CASSWLAGAYNEQFF. CDR3 bases: TGTGCCAGCAGTTGGTTAGCGGGAGCCTACAATGAGCAGTTCTTC.

The rearrangement joins TRBV7-9 to TRBJ1-5; 9 bases are shared with TRBD1. Germline V CDR1 and CDR2: SEHNR, FQNEAQ (reference sequence). Trimming took 5 bases from V and 7 from J; bases not matched to a gene: 3. The CDR3 contains 13 residues. The CDR3: CASSLDRGQPQHF. The DNA for the CDR3 is TGTGCCAGCAGCCTGGACAGGGGACAGCCCCAGCATTTT.

The CDR3 loop reads CASSIVLAESYNEQFF. The CDR3 DNA reads as TGTGCCAGCAGCATCGTACTAGCGGAGTCCTACAATGAGCAGTTCTTC. The rearrangement joins TRBV7-2 to TRBJ2-1, with 8 positions matching TRBD2. Germline V lookup: CDR1 SGHTA, CDR2 FQGNSA. The CDR3 has 16 amino acids. Losses at the gene ends were 5 bases for V and 1 base for J; bases not matched to a gene: 7. Drawing the rest from reference TRBV7-2 and TRBJ2-1, the complete variable domain is GAGVSQSPSNKVTEKGKDVELRCDPISGHTALYWYRQSLGQGLEFLIYFQGNSAPDKSGLPSDRFSAERTGGSVSTLTIQRTQQEDSAVYLCASSIVLAESYNEQFFGPGTRLTVL.

About this clone: The junction departs from the called germline gene at one end, perhaps through a read error. The chain couples TRBV7-9 to TRBJ2-5; D perhaps matches TRBD1 (6 bases). CDR1 is SEHNR and CDR2 is FQNEAQ in the germline V gene (reference sequence). CDR3 length: 14 amino acids. This chain's CDR3 is CASRTGPSQQTQYF. CDR3 nucleotides: TGTGCCAGCAGGACAGGACCATCCCAACAGACCCAGTACTTC.

The chain recombines TRBV7-3 with TRBJ2-5; D might be TRBD2 (5 bases). V was pared by 2 bases and J by 1 base, with 11 bases between. CDR3 length: 15 amino acids. Per the germline V gene, CDR1 is SGHTA and CDR2 is FQGTGA. In nucleotides, the CDR3 is TGTGCCAGCAGCTTACCCGAGGCGGGCCAAGAGACCCAGTACTTC. Protein sequence: CASSLPEAGQETQYF.

The V call is TRBV6-5, the J call TRBJ2-1; 7 bases line up with TRBD1. Germline trimming cut 8 bases from V and 6 bases from J; bases unmatched to any gene: 10. CDR1 MNHEY and CDR2 SVGAGI come from the germline V gene. The CDR3 contains 14 residues. CDR3 sequence: CASSRTGLGNEQFF. As DNA, the CDR3 is TGTGCCAGCTCCCGGACAGGTCTAGGCAATGAGCAGTTCTTC.

The CDR3 protein is CSASPLGAGGTQYF. The CDR3 region has the DNA TGCAGTGCTAGTCCTTTGGGGGCCGGAGGGACCCAGTACTTC. V usage is TRBV20-1 and J usage is TRBJ2-5, with a weak D call TRBD1 (6 bases). The ends were cut back, 3 bases at V and 7 bases at J, with 18 bases in the middle. Germline loops: CDR1 DFQATT, CDR2 SNEGSKA (reference sequence). The CDR3 has 14 amino acids.

The CDR3 DNA reads as TGCGCCAGCAGCTTCGGCGGGGTCGGGAACACAGATACGCAGTATTTT. Translating it yields CASSFGGVGNTDTQYF. The J gene is TRBJ2-3, the V gene TRBV5-1; perhaps TRBD2 as D (6 bases). CDR3 length: 16 residues. V shed 2 bases and J shed 2 bases, with 15 bases lying between them. Germline V gives CDR1 SGHRS, CDR2 YFSETQ.

The gene calls are TRBV30 and TRBJ2-1; no clear D gene. The CDR3 has 13 residues. V lost 1 base and J 0 bases, leaving 4 bases between the germline ends. CDR1 is GTSNPN, CDR2 SVGIG, per germline (reference sequence). The chain's CDR3 is CAWSGSSYNEQFF. In nucleotides, the CDR3 is TGTGCCTGGAGTGGTAGCTCCTACAATGAGCAGTTCTTC.

The genes are TRBV21-1 and TRBJ2-5; the D call of TRBD1 is as the table states it, not checked on the DNA. TRBV21-1 is given as a pseudogene. This CDR3 comprises 14 residues. CDR3 residues: CACGQGKFQETQYF. CDR3 DNA: TGTGCCTGCGGACAGGGAAAATTCCAAGAGACCCAGTACTTC.

This chain uses TRBV6-5 with TRBJ1-2; 8 bases are shared with TRBD1. CDR3 length: 14 amino acids. The germline V gene encodes CDR1 MNHEY and CDR2 SVGAGI. V was clipped by 6 bases and J by 2 bases; unmatched bases: 5. CDR3 DNA sequence: TGTGCCAGCAGCCGTCGGACAGGGAACTATGGCTACACCTTC. Translated, it gives CASSRRTGNYGYTF.

The J gene is TRBJ1-5, the V gene TRBV19; D might be TRBD1 (6 bases). The germline V gene has CDR1 LNHDA and CDR2 SQIVND (reference sequence). Trimming stripped 6 bases from V and 5 bases from J, with 11 bases between. There are 13 residues in the CDR3. CDR3 sequence reads: CASSLYRDQPQHF. The DNA of the CDR3 is TGTGCCAGTAGCCTTTACAGGGATCAGCCCCAGCATTTT.

This chain connects TRBV9 to TRBJ2-1; 7 bases line up with TRBD1. This CDR3 contains 15 residues. V dropped 3 bases and J dropped 7; count of bases not matched to a gene: 10. The V gene's germline CDR1 is SGDLS and CDR2 YYNGEE. CDR3: CASSARVATGNEQFF. CDR3 bases: TGTGCCAGCAGCGCGAGGGTAGCGACAGGGAATGAGCAGTTCTTC. Full variable domain (missing parts from reference TRBV9 and TRBJ2-1): DSGVTQTPKHLITATGQRVTLRCSPRSGDLSVYWYQQSLDQGLQFLIQYYNGEERAKGNILERFSAQQFPDLHSELNLSSLELGDSALYFCASSARVATGNEQFFGPGTRLTVL.

The chain recombines TRBV5-1 with TRBJ2-1; 8 positions agree with TRBD2. Germline lookup yields CDR1 SGHRS and CDR2 YFSETQ. V shed 4 bases, J shed 8 bases, and the junction held 11 bases outside the gene matches. This CDR3 has 15 residues. CDR3 region: CASSAGLVEVDEQFF. Here the CDR3 DNA reads TGCGCCAGCAGCGCGGGACTAGTAGAGGTCGATGAGCAGTTCTTC.

The chain joins TRBV5-1 to TRBJ2-7; D is possibly TRBD1 (6 bases). V was pared by 0 bases and J by 5 bases, with 15 bases between. The CDR3 extends over 15 amino acids. The germline V gene encodes CDR1 SGHRS and CDR2 YFSETQ. The DNA of the CDR3 is TGCGCCAGCAGCTTGGCCTGGCAGGGGCAGCACGAGCAGTACTTC. Residues: CASSLAWQGQHEQYF.

The chain combines TRBV5-6 with TRBJ1-1, with a possible D match to TRBD1 (5 bases). The CDR3 loop spans 16 amino acids. V dropped 4 bases and J dropped 0 bases, with 16 bases sitting between them. Germline lookup yields CDR1 SGHDT and CDR2 YYEEEE. CDR3 protein: CASSGYSYRMNTEAFF. The CDR3 region has the DNA TGTGCCAGCAGCGGGTACTCATACAGGATGAACACTGAAGCTTTCTTT.

As concerns this clone: Distinct nucleotide sequences in the sample also encode this CDR3. This chain joins TRBV9 and TRBJ2-1; tentatively, D is TRBD1 (5 bases). V lost 0 bases and J lost 2, with 6 bases in between. The CDR3 spans 14 residues. Germline V gene data show CDR1 as SGDLS and CDR2 as YYNGEE. This CDR3 reads CASSVGGPYNEQFF. CDR3 coding DNA: TGTGCCAGCAGCGTAGGGGGCCCCTACAATGAGCAGTTCTTC. Combining the CDR3 with reference TRBV9 and TRBJ2-1 gives the whole variable domain DSGVTQTPKHLITATGQRVTLRCSPRSGDLSVYWYQQSLDQGLQFLIQYYNGEERAKGNILERFSAQQFPDLHSELNLSSLELGDSALYFCASSVGGPYNEQFFGPGTRLTVL.

The chain is built from TRBV24-1 and TRBJ2-5, with D maybe TRBD2 (6 bases). Trimming took off 0 bases at V and 4 bases at J, with 17 bases between the two ends. Looked up from germline, CDR1 is KGHDR and CDR2 is SFDVKD. CDR3 length: 17 amino acids. CDR3 bases: TGTGCCACCAGTGATTTGATCTGGGTTTCGGGAGTAGAGACCCAGTACTTC. Its protein product is CATSDLIWVSGVETQYF.

V is TRBV3-1 (or the pseudogene TRBV3-2) and J is TRBJ1-1, with 8 bases matching TRBD1. Germline trimming cut 2 bases from V and 7 bases from J; bases unmatched to any gene: 9. Germline V gene lookup returns CDR1 LGHDT and CDR2 YNNKEL (reference sequence). The CDR3 has 15 residues. The CDR3 nucleotides read TGTGCCAGCAGCCAACTCTACAGGGGGACAGGTGAAGCTTTCTTT. Translated, it gives CASSQLYRGTGEAFF.